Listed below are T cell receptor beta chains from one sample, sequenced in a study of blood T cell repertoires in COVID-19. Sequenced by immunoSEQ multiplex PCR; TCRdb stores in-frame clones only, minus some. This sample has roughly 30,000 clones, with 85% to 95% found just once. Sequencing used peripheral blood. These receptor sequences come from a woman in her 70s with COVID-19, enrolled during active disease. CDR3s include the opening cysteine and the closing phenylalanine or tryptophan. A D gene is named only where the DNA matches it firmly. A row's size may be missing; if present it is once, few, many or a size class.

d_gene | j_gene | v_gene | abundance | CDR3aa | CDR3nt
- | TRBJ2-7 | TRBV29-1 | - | CSVEDGVAGRYEQYF | TGCAGCGTTGAAGATGGGGTCGCGGGGCGGTACGAGCAGTACTTC
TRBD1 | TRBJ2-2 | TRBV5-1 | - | CASLGGLYTGELFF | TGCGCCAGCTTAGGGGGCCTTTACACCGGGGAGCTGTTTTTT
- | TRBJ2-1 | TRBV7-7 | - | CASSSSATNEQFF | TGTGCTAGCAGCTCTAGCGCTACCAATGAGCAGTTCTTC
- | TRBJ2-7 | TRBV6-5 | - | CASSILDPSGEQYF | TGTGCCAGCAGTATCCTTGACCCCTCGGGGGAGCAGTACTTC
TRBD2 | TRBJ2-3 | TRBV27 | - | CASSLSTISGLTDTQYF | TGTGCCAGCAGTTTATCGACAATTAGCGGGCTGACAGATACGCAGTATTTT
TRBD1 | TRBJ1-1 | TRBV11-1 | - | CASTRDSGSEHTEAFF | TGTGCCAGCACCCGGGACAGTGGGTCGGAACACACTGAAGCTTTCTTT
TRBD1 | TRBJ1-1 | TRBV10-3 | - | CAISEPGGQKAFF | TGTGCCATCAGTGAGCCAGGGGGCCAGAAAGCTTTCTTT
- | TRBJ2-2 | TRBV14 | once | CASSPRANTGELFF | TGTGCCAGCAGTCCCAGGGCCAACACCGGGGAGCTGTTTTTT
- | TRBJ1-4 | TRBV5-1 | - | CASSRTDFLEKLFF | TGCGCCAGCAGTCGTACAGATTTTTTGGAAAAACTGTTTTTT
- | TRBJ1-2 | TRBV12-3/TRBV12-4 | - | CASTGTLWDYTF | TGTGCCAGCACTGGGACATTATGGGACTACACCTTC
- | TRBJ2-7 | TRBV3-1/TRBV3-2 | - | CASSSPWTDYEQYF | TGTGCCAGCAGCTCTCCCTGGACAGACTACGAGCAGTACTTC
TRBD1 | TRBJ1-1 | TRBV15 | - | CATSRKGQDTEAFF | TGTGCCACCAGCAGGAAGGGACAGGACACTGAAGCTTTCTTT
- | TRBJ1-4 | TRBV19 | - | CASSSAGTDGNEKLFF | TGTGCCAGTAGCAGCGCGGGGACTGACGGAAATGAAAAACTGTTTTTT
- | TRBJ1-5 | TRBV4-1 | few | CASSPYQGSGQPQHF | TGCGCCAGCAGCCCCTATCAGGGGAGTGGGCAGCCCCAGCATTTT
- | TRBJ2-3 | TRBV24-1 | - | CATSGGLPPDTQYF | TGTGCCACCAGTGGGGGACTTCCTCCAGATACGCAGTATTTT
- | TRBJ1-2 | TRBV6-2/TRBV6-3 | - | CASSYGGRVVGYTF | TGTGCCAGCAGTTACGGGGGCAGGGTGGTCGGCTACACCTTC
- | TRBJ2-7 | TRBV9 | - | CASSVGVTGSYEQYF | TGTGCCAGCAGCGTAGGGGTAACAGGGTCCTACGAGCAGTACTTC
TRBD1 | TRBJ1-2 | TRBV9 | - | CASSASGTGGVYGYTF | TGTGCCAGCAGCGCCTCCGGGACAGGGGGCGTCTATGGCTACACCTTC
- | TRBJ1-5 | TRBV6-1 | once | CASSEQTGGQPQHF | TGTGCCAGCAGTGAACAGACAGGCGGGCAGCCCCAGCATTTT
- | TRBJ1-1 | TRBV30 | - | CAWSVSAGVYTEAFF | TGTGCCTGGAGTGTTTCGGCAGGGGTATACACTGAAGCTTTCTTT
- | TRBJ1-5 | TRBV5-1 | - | CASSLDGGGNQPQHF | TGCGCCAGCAGCTTGGACGGAGGCGGCAATCAGCCCCAGCATTTT
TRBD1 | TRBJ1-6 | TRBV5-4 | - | CASSWGGQGAPGSPLHF | TGTGCCAGCAGCTGGGGGGGACAGGGGGCGCCCGGTTCACCCCTCCACTTT
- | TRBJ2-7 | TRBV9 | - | CASSVDLSTYEQYF | TGTGCCAGCAGCGTAGATTTGTCCACCTACGAGCAGTACTTC
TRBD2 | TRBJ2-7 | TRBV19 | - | CASSGRGLEQYF | TGTGCCAGCAGCGGGAGGGGGCTCGAGCAGTACTTC
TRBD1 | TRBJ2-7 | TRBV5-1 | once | CASSLGGQGYYEQYF | TGCGCCAGCAGCTTGGGAGGACAGGGGTACTACGAGCAGTACTTC
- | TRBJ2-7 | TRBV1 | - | CTSSQDFSARVYEQYF | TGCACCAGCAGCCAAGATTTTAGCGCGAGGGTTTACGAGCAGTACTTC
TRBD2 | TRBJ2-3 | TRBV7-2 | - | CASSLNRAGGNTDTQYF | TGTGCCAGCAGCTTAAACCGAGCGGGAGGCAACACAGATACGCAGTATTTT
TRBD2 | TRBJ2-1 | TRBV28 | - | CASRTQAGGPSNEQFF | TGTGCCAGCAGAACCCAAGCGGGAGGGCCCTCCAATGAGCAGTTCTTC